This T cell receptor (beta chain) was captured by sequencing in a study of memory CD4+ T cells and cytomegalovirus serostatus. Study-level findings and limits: Suggested: most of the CMV-linked TCR signature lies in CD4+ memory cells.

The V and J ends lost 10 bases and 2 bases, in that order; junction bases with no gene match: 10. From germline, CDR1 is MNHNS and CDR2 SASEGT. The CDR3 contains 14 residues. A few counts support this clone. Antigen unknown. Some clones are missing from TCRdb's copy, which holds only in-frame ones; the method was immunoSEQ multiplex PCR. The profile shows some 53,000 clones, around 82% of them singletons. The sort gate was single viable CD3+CD4+CD8-CD45RO+ cells for memory CD4+ T cells. Specimen: memory CD4+ T cells from blood. The source is an adult in good health and CMV-seronegative. The rearrangement joins TRBV6-1 to TRBJ1-2, with 7 bases matching TRBD1. The CDR3 coding sequence is TGTGCCACACAAAGACAGGGAGACAACTATGGCTACACCTTC. Its protein product is CATQRQGDNYGYTF.